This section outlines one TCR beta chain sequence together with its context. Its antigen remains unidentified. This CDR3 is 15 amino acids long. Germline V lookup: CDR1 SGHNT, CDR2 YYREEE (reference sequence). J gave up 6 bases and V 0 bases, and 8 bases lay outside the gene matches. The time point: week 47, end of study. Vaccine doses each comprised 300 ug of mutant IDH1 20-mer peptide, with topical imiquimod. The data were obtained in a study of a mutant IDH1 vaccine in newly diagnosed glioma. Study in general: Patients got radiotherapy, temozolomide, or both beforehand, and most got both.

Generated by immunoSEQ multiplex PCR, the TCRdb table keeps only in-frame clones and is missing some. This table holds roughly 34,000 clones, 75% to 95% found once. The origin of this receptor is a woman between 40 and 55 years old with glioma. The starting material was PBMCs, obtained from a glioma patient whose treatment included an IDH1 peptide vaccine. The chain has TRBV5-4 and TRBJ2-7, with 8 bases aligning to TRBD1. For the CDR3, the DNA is TGTGCCAGCAGCTTGGTCGGCAGGGGGCGGGGCGAGCAGTACTTC. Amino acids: CASSLVGRGRGEQYF.